These 8 T cell receptor beta chains share one sample of origin, sequenced in a study of blood T cell repertoires in COVID-19. Data came from immunoSEQ multiplex PCR; TCRdb stores just in-frame clones and leaves some out. This table holds some 350,000 clones, around 83% found once. The sample comprised peripheral blood. The receptors were gathered from a man aged 30-40 years with active or convalescent COVID-19.

The rearrangement links TRBV6-2 or TRBV6-3 to TRBJ1-2; the match to TRBD1 covers 10 bases. The CDR3 consists of 17 residues. Germline V lookup: CDR1 MNHEY, CDR2 SVGEGT. The ends lost 6 bases at V and 4 bases at J; junction bases unmatched: 14. The CDR3 region has the DNA TGTGCCAGCAGCCCCCCGCCGGGACAGGGGAAATTCTATGGCTACACCTTC. It translates to CASSPPPGQGKFYGYTF.

The chain couples TRBV4-3 to TRBJ1-1; TRBD1 matches 8 bases. CDR1 LGHNA and CDR2 YSLEER come from the germline V gene. The CDR3 extends over 16 amino acids. The V and J ends lost 4 bases and 2 bases, in that order; junction bases with no gene match: 9. The CDR3 DNA follows: TGCGCCAGCAGCCCCCAGGGGGCAGGGGGTAACACTGAAGCTTTCTTT. This sequence encodes CASSPQGAGGNTEAFF.

The V gene is TRBV5-6, the J gene TRBJ2-7; D call uncertain. Germline loops: CDR1 SGHDT, CDR2 YYEEEE. The CDR3 sequence is 15 residues long. The V gene lost 0 bases and the J gene lost 5 bases, with 15 bases spanning the gap. The CDR3 region has the DNA TGTGCCAGCAGCTTGGGAGGTGGCGTGGCCCACGAGCAGTACTTC. As protein: CASSLGGGVAHEQYF.

The J gene is TRBJ2-5, the V gene TRBV3-1 (or the pseudogene TRBV3-2), with a possible D match to TRBD2 (5 bases). With 0 bases removed from V and 2 bases from J, the gap between germline ends came to 10 bases. Germline V gene data show CDR1 as LGHDT and CDR2 as YNNKEL (reference sequence). There are 15 residues in the CDR3. The CDR3 bases are TGTGCCAGCAGCCAAGAGCTAGCTTATCAAGAGACCCAGTACTTC. Its translation: CASSQELAYQETQYF.

The chain carries TRBV10-3 and TRBJ1-2; tentative D call: TRBD1 (5 bases). CDR3 length: 14 amino acids. V was trimmed by 6 bases and J by 2 bases, leaving 13 bases between them. Germline assignment: CDR1 ENHRY and CDR2 SYGVKD. CDR3 sequence reads: CAIRGVQVNYGYTF. CDR3 coding DNA: TGTGCCATCAGAGGGGTCCAAGTGAACTATGGCTACACCTTC.

The gene calls are TRBV7-2 and TRBJ1-1; 8 positions agree with TRBD1. There are 15 residues in the CDR3. From germline, CDR1 is SGHTA and CDR2 FQGNSA. J was trimmed by 4 bases and V by 2 bases; bases with no gene match: 6. Written as DNA, the CDR3 is TGTGCCAGCAGCTTACCGGACAGGGAGGTCACTGAAGCTTTCTTT. Protein product: CASSLPDREVTEAFF.

The V and J genes are TRBV18 and TRBJ2-3, with D maybe TRBD2 (6 bases). The germline V gene encodes CDR1 KGHSH and CDR2 LQKENI. Trimming stripped 3 bases from V and 4 bases from J, with 11 bases between. The CDR3 is 14 residues long. The CDR3 loop reads CASSPYPGADTQYF. In nucleotides, the CDR3 is TGTGCCAGCTCACCTTATCCGGGAGCAGATACGCAGTATTTT.

This rearrangement joins TRBV2 to TRBJ2-5; weak D call: TRBD2 (7 bases). This CDR3 comprises 15 residues. The V gene lost 6 bases and the J gene lost 4 bases, with 18 bases spanning the gap. The germline CDR1 and CDR2 sequences are SNHLY and FYNNEI. CDR3 bases: TGTGCCAGCAGGGCAGGGGAGGGTTTGGGAGAGACCCAGTACTTC. It encodes CASRAGEGLGETQYF.